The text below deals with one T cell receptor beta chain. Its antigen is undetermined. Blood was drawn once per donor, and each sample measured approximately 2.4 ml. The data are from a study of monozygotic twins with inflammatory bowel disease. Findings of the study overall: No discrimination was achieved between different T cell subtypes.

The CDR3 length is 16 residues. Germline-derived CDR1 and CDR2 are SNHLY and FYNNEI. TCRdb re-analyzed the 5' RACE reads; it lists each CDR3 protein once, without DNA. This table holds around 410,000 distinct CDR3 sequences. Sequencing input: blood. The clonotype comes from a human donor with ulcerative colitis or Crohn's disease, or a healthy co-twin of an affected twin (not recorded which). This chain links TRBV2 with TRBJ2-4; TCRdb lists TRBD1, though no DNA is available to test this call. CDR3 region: CASSEPYGDSKNIQYF.